Following are 20 T cell receptor beta chains from one sample sequenced in a study of OX40 agonist ivuxolimab in advanced cancers. Library generation was performed with the immunoSEQ multiplex PCR assay. TCRdb took over this immuneACCESS table, retaining in-frame rearrangements with V and J assigned. Such tables are incomplete; in checked studies, under half of the missing clones stem from an unresolved V gene, and the remainder is unexplained. The sample has more than 55,000 clones on record, over 75% of them singletons. The ten largest clonotypes hold approximately 6.1% of the sample. Source: CD4+ or CD8+ T cells sorted from blood, taken in a trial of the OX40 agonist ivuxolimab. These receptors originate from an adult with an advanced solid tumor such as melanoma, head and neck, liver or kidney cancer.

The chain combines TRBV12-5 with TRBJ2-2; D might be TRBD2 (5 bases). The CDR3 is 15 residues long. With 2 bases removed from V and 4 bases from J, the gap between germline ends came to 11 bases. Per germline, CDR1 LGHNT and CDR2 FRNRAP. The CDR3 reads CASGLPNSGTGELFF. The CDR3 region has the DNA TGTGCTAGTGGTTTGCCTAACAGCGGCACCGGGGAGCTGTTTTTT.

V and J are TRBV5-6 and TRBJ1-3; D is perhaps TRBD1 (5 bases). CDR1 and CDR2 from the germline V gene are SGHDT and YYEEEE. The V and J ends lost 6 bases and 0 bases respectively, with 13 bases between them. The CDR3 covers 15 residues. CDR3 DNA: TGTGCCAGCACCGTTACAGGCCGCTCTGGAAACACCATATATTTT. Protein: CASTVTGRSGNTIYF.

The chain recombines TRBV27 with TRBJ1-1, with D possibly TRBD1 on 5 matching bases. V lost 3 bases and J lost 1, with 18 bases in between. Germline assignment: CDR1 MNHEY and CDR2 SMNVEV (reference sequence). This CDR3 has 17 residues. CDR3 DNA: TGTGCCAGCAGTTTGAACAGGCTCTCGGGCAAGAACACTGAAGCTTTCTTT. The encoded protein is CASSLNRLSGKNTEAFF.

The chain links TRBV2 to TRBJ2-3; D gene uncertain. The V gene lost 7 bases and the J gene lost 3 bases, with 11 bases spanning the gap. Germline V gene lookup returns CDR1 SNHLY and CDR2 FYNNEI. The CDR3 is made up of 13 amino acids. The CDR3 sequence is CASMQDRTDTQYF. The CDR3 DNA sequence: TGTGCCAGCATGCAGGACCGGACAGATACGCAGTATTTT.

The V call is TRBV4-2, the J call TRBJ2-1; 13 bases agree with TRBD2. Germline-derived CDR1 and CDR2 are LGHNA and YNFKEQ. Losses at the gene ends were 3 bases for V and 6 bases for J; bases not matched to a gene: 5. The CDR3 runs to 16 residues. The chain's CDR3 is CASSQGLAGHPNEQFF. The DNA of the CDR3 is TGTGCCAGCAGCCAGGGACTAGCGGGACACCCCAATGAGCAGTTCTTC.

The chain links TRBV15 to TRBJ1-3; D is ambiguous. CDR1 and CDR2 from the germline V gene are LNHNV and YYDKDF (reference sequence). This CDR3 region has 13 residues. V dropped 0 bases and J dropped 4 bases, with 4 bases sitting between them. The CDR3 region is CATSRDNGNTIYF. The CDR3 nucleotides are TGTGCCACCAGCAGAGATAACGGAAACACCATATATTTT.

This chain links TRBV9 with TRBJ2-1; D might be TRBD1 or TRBD2, each matching 5 bases. Germline lookup yields CDR1 SGDLS and CDR2 YYNGEE. CDR3 length equals 14 residues. V lost 0 bases and J lost 9, with 13 bases in between. This chain's CDR3 is CASSVVEARGEQFF. The CDR3 DNA reads TGTGCCAGCAGCGTAGTTGAAGCGAGGGGTGAGCAGTTCTTC.

The chain couples TRBV19 to TRBJ2-3; D perhaps matches TRBD2 (6 bases). The germline V and J ends were trimmed by 6 bases and 1 base, with 14 bases remaining between them. CDR1 is LNHDA and CDR2 is SQIVND in the germline V gene (reference sequence). This CDR3 spans 15 amino acids. The CDR3 loop is CASRSVGGGTDTQYF. CDR3 nucleotides: TGTGCCAGTAGGTCTGTAGGAGGGGGCACAGATACGCAGTATTTT.

This clone occurred once. The chain links TRBV27 to TRBJ2-4, with a tentative D call TRBD2 (6 bases). Germline V gene data show CDR1 as MNHEY and CDR2 as SMNVEV (reference sequence). The V end was cut by 6 bases, the J end by 2 bases, with 11 bases between. The CDR3 sequence is 14 residues long. The CDR3 nucleotides read TGTGCCAGCAGGCCTGGGGGGACCAAAAACATTCAGTACTTC. The encoded protein is CASRPGGTKNIQYF.

The J gene is TRBJ2-1, the V gene TRBV15; 14 bases match TRBD2. The CDR3 totals 16 residues. J lost 8 bases, V lost 4 bases, and 7 bases had no gene match. In germline, CDR1 is LNHNV, CDR2 YYDKDF (reference sequence). The CDR3 coding sequence is TGTGCCACCAGCAATACGGGACTAGCGGGAGTTGATGAGCAGTTCTTC. This sequence encodes CATSNTGLAGVDEQFF. Drawing the rest from reference TRBV15 and TRBJ2-1, the complete variable domain is DAMVIQNPRYQVTQFGKPVTLSCSQTLNHNVMYWYQQKSSQAPKLLFHYYDKDFNNEADTPDNFQSRRPNTSFCFLDIRSPGLGDTAMYLCATSNTGLAGVDEQFFGPGTRLTVL.

The CDR3, as DNA: TGTGCCAGCAGCTTAGTCACACTCCCCTCCTACGAGCAGTACTTC. This gives the protein CASSLVTLPSYEQYF. The chain uses TRBV7-2 and TRBJ2-5, with no clear D. The J call may be mistaken, given a closer DNA end match to TRBJ2-7. The germline CDR1 and CDR2 sequences are SGHTA and FQGNSA. This CDR3 is built from 15 residues.

The chain is built from TRBV7-2 and TRBJ2-1, with no clear D. With 1 base removed from V and 9 bases from J, the gap between germline ends came to 7 bases. Per the germline V gene, CDR1 is SGHTA and CDR2 is FQGNSA. This CDR3 is 12 amino acids long. The CDR3 nucleotides read TGTGCCAGCAGCTTAGACTATAGTGAGCAGTTCTTC. Translated, it gives CASSLDYSEQFF. Based on the CDR3 plus reference TRBV7-2 and TRBJ2-1, the full variable domain is GAGVSQSPSNKVTEKGKDVELRCDPISGHTALYWYRQSLGQGLEFLIYFQGNSAPDKSGLPSDRFSAERTGGSVSTLTIQRTQQEDSAVYLCASSLDYSEQFFGPGTRLTVL.

In the case of this clone: It is likely a read error: a sequence one base away is far more abundant. Within the sample, other DNA sequences also encode this same CDR3. This chain uses TRBV7-2 with TRBJ1-5; the D gene is possibly TRBD1 (6 bases). V was cut by 5 bases and J by 0 bases, with 11 bases left in between. Germline V lookup: CDR1 SGHTA, CDR2 FQGNSA. The CDR3 runs 15 residues. CDR3 DNA sequence: TGTGCCAGCAGCGTACAGGGCTATAGCAATCAGCCCCAGCATTTT. Translated: CASSVQGYSNQPQHF.

The chain employs TRBV9 and TRBJ2-7; TRBD2 matches at 7 bases. V lost 2 bases to trimming and J lost 2 bases; unmatched junction nucleotides: 7. The CDR3 runs 15 residues. CDR1 is SGDLS, CDR2 YYNGEE, per germline. The CDR3 DNA follows: TGTGCCAGCAGCGTGGGGCTAGCGGCCACCTACGAGCAGTACTTC. Its protein is CASSVGLAATYEQYF.

A few counts support this clone. The rearrangement links TRBV28 to TRBJ1-5, with unresolved D. The CDR3 sequence is 15 residues long. Trimming pared 3 bases from V and 1 base from J, leaving 10 bases between. Germline values: CDR1 MDHEN, CDR2 SYDVKM. The CDR3 DNA reads as TGTGCCAGCAGTTTCTGGTCCTCAAGCAATCAGCCCCAGCATTTT. As protein: CASSFWSSSNQPQHF. Full variable domain (rest looked up from reference TRBV28 and TRBJ1-5): DVKVTQSSRYLVKRTGEKVFLECVQDMDHENMFWYRQDPGLGLRLIYFSYDVKMKEKGDIPEGYSVSREKKERFSLILESASTNQTSMYLCASSFWSSSNQPQHFGDGTRLSIL.

This clone showed up just a few times. CDR3 in amino acids: CASSRRGARGQETQYF. The CDR3 DNA sequence: TGCGCCAGCAGCCGGCGGGGGGCCAGGGGCCAAGAGACCCAGTACTTC. This chain joins TRBV5-1 and TRBJ2-5; 8 bases agree with TRBD2. CDR1 and CDR2 from the germline V gene are SGHRS and YFSETQ. J was trimmed by 1 base and V by 4 bases; bases with no gene match: 9. The CDR3 length is 16 residues.

The V call is TRBV2, the J call TRBJ2-3; 7 nucleotides line up with TRBD1. Trimming removed 4 bases from V and 0 bases from J; junction bases left unmatched: 7. This CDR3 is 16 amino acids long. Germline V lookup: CDR1 SNHLY, CDR2 FYNNEI. The CDR3: CASSAQGVPSTDTQYF. DNA of the CDR3: TGTGCCAGCAGTGCCCAGGGGGTTCCTAGCACAGATACGCAGTATTTT.

The chain joins TRBV20-1 to TRBJ2-1, with D perhaps TRBD1 or TRBD2 (5 bases each). With 1 base removed from V and 12 bases from J, the gap between germline ends came to 10 bases. Germline V lookup: CDR1 DFQATT, CDR2 SNEGSKA (reference sequence). CDR3 length: 11 residues. Here the CDR3 DNA reads TGCAGTGCTAGAGGGGGGACCCCGCAGTTCTTC. Translation gives CSARGGTPQFF.

CDR3 nucleotides: TGTGCCAGTAGTATAGTGACAGGGGGCGCGACCGGGGAGCTGTTTTTT. Translation gives CASSIVTGGATGELFF. The chain is built from TRBV19 and TRBJ2-2; 10 positions agree with TRBD1. Germline V gives CDR1 LNHDA, CDR2 SQIVND (reference sequence). V gave up 1 base and J gave up 5 bases; unmatched junction bases: 4. CDR3 size: 16 residues.

This clone occurred a few times. This chain links TRBV7-8 with TRBJ1-1; D not resolved. The CDR3 sequence is 13 residues long. V lost 1 base to trimming and J lost 1 base, with 4 bases between them. CDR1 SGHVS and CDR2 FQNEAQ come from the germline V gene. For the CDR3, the DNA is TGTGCCAGCAGCTTAGAGGGGAACACTGAAGCTTTCTTT. Its protein product is CASSLEGNTEAFF.